This TCR beta chain was observed in a study of human T cells and chemical hapten exposure. TCRdb redid the calling of the RACE reads with MiXCR, one entry per CDR3 protein. The sample holds tens of thousands of distinct CDR3 sequences, about 8% seen once. This clonotype has a count of ten or more. Sample time point: patch test 2, 6 weeks after DPC sensitization. As to treatment: therapeutic diphenylcyclopropenone sensitization with weekly scalp DPC. Germline assignment: CDR1 SQVTM and CDR2 ANQGSEA. This CDR3 has 11 residues. Trimming stripped 3 bases from V and 5 bases from J, with 7 bases between. This clonotype was sampled from a woman aged 45 to 65 with alopecia areata. Some clones in this sample may be carry-over from other donors' samples. This chain uses TRBV29-1 with TRBJ2-5, with no clear D. Sequencing used whole blood, obtained in connection with sensitization to the hapten diphenylcyclopropenone (DPC). The CDR3 region has the DNA TGCAGCGTTGAGGTTATGGAGACCCAGTACTTC. This translates into CSVEVMETQYF.